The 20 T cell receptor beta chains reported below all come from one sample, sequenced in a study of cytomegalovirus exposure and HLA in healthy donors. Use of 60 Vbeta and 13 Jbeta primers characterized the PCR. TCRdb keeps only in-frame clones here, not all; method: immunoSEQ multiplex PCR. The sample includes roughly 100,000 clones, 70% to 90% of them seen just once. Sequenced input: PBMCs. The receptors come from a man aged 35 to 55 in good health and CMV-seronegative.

The CDR3 sequence is CASSRTGEANYGYTF. CDR3 coding DNA: TGTGCCAGCAGTCGGACAGGGGAAGCTAACTATGGCTACACCTTC. The rearrangement joins TRBV6-5 to TRBJ1-2; 9 nucleotides align to TRBD1. The CDR3 covers 15 residues. Germline lookup yields CDR1 MNHEY and CDR2 SVGAGI. The V gene end was trimmed by 5 bases and the J gene end by 0 bases; junction bases not matched to a gene: 4.

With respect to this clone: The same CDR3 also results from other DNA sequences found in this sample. The CDR3 nucleotides read TGCGCCAGCAGCGGGCAGGGTGGAGACACTGAAGCTTTCTTT. Its translation: CASSGQGGDTEAFF. This chain uses TRBV5-1 with TRBJ1-1; weak D call: TRBD1 (5 bases). V lost 4 bases to trimming and J lost 3 bases, with 13 bases between them. This CDR3 comprises 14 residues. Germline loops: CDR1 SGHRS, CDR2 YFSETQ.

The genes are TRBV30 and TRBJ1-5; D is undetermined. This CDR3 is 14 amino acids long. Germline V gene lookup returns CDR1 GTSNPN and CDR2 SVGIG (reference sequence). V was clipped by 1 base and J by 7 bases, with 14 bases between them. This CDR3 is CAWSEFLGAQPQHF. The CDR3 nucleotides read TGTGCCTGGAGTGAGTTTTTGGGAGCCCAGCCCCAGCATTTT. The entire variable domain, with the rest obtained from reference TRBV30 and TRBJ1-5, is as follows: SQTIHQWPATLVQPVGSPLSLECTVEGTSNPNLYWYRQAAGRGLQLLFYSVGIGQISSEVPQNLSASRPQDRQFILSSKKLLLSDSGFYLCAWSEFLGAQPQHFGDGTRLSIL.

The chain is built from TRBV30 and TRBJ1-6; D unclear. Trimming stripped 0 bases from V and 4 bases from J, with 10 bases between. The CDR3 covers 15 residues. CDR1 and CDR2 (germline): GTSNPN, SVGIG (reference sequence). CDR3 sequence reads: CAWSVAGKYNSPLHF. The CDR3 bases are TGTGCCTGGAGTGTAGCCGGGAAATATAATTCACCCCTCCACTTT.

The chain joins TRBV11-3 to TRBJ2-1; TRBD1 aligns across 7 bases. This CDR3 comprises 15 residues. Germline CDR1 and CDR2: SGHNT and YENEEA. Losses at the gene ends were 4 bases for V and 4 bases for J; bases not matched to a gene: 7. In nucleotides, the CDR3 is TGTGCCAGCAGCTCATGGACAGGAACTTACAATGAGCAGTTCTTC. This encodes CASSSWTGTYNEQFF.

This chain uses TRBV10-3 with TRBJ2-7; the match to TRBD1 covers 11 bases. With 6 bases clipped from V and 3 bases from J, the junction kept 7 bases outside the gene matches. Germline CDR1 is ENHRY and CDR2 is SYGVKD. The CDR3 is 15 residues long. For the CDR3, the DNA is TGTGCCATCAGAGGGACAGGGGGGACTAACTACGAGCAGTACTTC. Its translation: CAIRGTGGTNYEQYF.

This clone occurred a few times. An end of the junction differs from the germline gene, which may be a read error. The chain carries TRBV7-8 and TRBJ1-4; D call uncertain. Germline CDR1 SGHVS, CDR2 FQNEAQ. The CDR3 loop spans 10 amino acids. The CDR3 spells CASSCRKTVF. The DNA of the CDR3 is TGTGCCAGCAGCTGCCGAAAAACTGTTTTT.

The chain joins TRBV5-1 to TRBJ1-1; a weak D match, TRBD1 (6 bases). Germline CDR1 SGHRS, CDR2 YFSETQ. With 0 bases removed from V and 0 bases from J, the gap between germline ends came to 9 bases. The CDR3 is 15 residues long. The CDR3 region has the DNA TGCGCCAGCAGCTTGGCAGACAGGCTGAACACTGAAGCTTTCTTT. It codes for CASSLADRLNTEAFF.

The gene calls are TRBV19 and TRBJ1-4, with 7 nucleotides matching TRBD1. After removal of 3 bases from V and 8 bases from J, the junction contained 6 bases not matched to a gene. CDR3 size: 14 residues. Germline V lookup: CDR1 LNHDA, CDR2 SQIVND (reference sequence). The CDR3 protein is CASSMGATGEKLFF. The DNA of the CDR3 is TGTGCCAGTAGTATGGGGGCGACAGGGGAAAAACTGTTTTTT.

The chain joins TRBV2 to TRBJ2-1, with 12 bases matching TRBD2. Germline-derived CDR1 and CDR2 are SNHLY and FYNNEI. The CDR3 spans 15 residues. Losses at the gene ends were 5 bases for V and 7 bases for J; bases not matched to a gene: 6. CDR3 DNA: TGTGCCAGCAGTTCCCTAGCGGGGGGGGCGAATGAGCAGTTCTTC. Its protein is CASSSLAGGANEQFF.

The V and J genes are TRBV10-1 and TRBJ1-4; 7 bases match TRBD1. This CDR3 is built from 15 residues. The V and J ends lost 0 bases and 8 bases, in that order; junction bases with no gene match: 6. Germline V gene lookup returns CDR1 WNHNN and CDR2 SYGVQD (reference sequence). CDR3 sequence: CASSESTGAGEKLFF. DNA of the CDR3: TGCGCCAGCAGTGAGTCAACAGGGGCAGGAGAAAAACTGTTTTTT.

CDR3 nucleotide sequence: TGTGCCAGCAGCTACCGACAGGGGCGGATCGATGGGCAGTTCTTC. It is translated as CASSYRQGRIDGQFF. The chain is built from TRBV7-3 and TRBJ2-1, with 8 positions matching TRBD1. This CDR3 is 15 amino acids long. J lost 12 bases, V lost 4 bases, and 14 bases had no gene match. CDR1 is SGHTA, CDR2 FQGTGA, per germline.

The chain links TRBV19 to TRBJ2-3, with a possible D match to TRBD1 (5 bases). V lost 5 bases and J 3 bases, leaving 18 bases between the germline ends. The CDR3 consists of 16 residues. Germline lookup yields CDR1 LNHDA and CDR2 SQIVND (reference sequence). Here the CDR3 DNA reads TGTGCCAGTAGTCCGATAGAAGGGGAAGGGACAGATACGCAGTATTTT. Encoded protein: CASSPIEGEGTDTQYF.

CDR3 nucleotides: TGTGCCAGCAGTGACCTTGCGGGCTCCTACGAGCAGTACTTC. Amino acid sequence: CASSDLAGSYEQYF. The V gene is TRBV6-4, the J gene TRBJ2-7; perhaps TRBD2 as D (5 bases). The ends were cut back, 2 bases at V and 0 bases at J, with 8 bases in the middle. The CDR3 spans 14 residues. Looked up from germline, CDR1 is MRHNA and CDR2 is SNTAGT.

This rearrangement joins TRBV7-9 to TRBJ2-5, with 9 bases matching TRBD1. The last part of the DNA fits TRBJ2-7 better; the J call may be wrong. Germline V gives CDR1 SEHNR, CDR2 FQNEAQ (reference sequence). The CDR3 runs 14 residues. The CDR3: CASSPQGQGYEQYF. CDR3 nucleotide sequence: TGTGCCAGCAGCCCCCAGGGACAGGGCTACGAGCAGTACTTC.

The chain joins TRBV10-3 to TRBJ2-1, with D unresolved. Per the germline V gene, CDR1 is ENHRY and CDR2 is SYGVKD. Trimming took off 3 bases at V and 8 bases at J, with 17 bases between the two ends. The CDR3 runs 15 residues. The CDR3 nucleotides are TGTGCCATCAGTGAATCAGGTGCCTCCTGGGATGAGCAGTTCTTC. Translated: CAISESGASWDEQFF.

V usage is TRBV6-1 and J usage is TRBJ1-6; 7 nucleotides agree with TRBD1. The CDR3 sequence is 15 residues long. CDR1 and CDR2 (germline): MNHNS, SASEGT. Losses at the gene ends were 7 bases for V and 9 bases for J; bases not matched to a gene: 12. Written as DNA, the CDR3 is TGTGCCAGCATCGAATTCCAGGGGGTTGGTTCACCCCTCCACTTT. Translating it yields CASIEFQGVGSPLHF.

The DNA for the CDR3 is TGTGCCAGCAGCCCGCTAGCGGGGTATGAGGTCGGGGAGCTGTTTTTT. It codes for CASSPLAGYEVGELFF. The V and J genes are TRBV5-5 and TRBJ2-2; 9 bases map to TRBD2. The CDR3 totals 16 residues. Losses at the gene ends were 4 bases for V and 7 bases for J; bases not matched to a gene: 11. The germline V gene encodes CDR1 SGHKS and CDR2 YYEKEE (reference sequence).

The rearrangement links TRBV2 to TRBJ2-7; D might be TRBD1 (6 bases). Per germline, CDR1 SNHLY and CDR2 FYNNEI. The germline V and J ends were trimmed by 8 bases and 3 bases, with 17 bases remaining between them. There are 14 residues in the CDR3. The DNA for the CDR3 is TGTGCCAGCTTACTATACAGGGAATACTACGAGCAGTACTTC. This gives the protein CASLLYREYYEQYF.

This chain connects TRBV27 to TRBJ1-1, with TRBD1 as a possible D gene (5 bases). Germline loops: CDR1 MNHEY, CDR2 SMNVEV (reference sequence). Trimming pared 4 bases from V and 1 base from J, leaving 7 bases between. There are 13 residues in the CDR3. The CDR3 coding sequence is TGTGCCAGCAGTTACCAGGGGAACACTGAAGCTTTCTTT. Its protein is CASSYQGNTEAFF.